Shown below are 5 T cell receptor beta chains from a single sample sequenced in a study of CD8+CD57+ T cells in acquired aplastic anemia. The study profiled TCR beta VDJ and CDR3 using genomic DNA as template. TCRdb analysed the reads with MiXCR anew, one entry per CDR3 protein. The sample yields some 190,000 distinct CDR3 sequences, less than 70% seen once. The sequencing input was sorted CD4+, CD8+, or CD8+CD57+ T cells (not recorded which) from PBMCs. All receptors come from a human donor in good health, serving as a control.

This clonotype appeared many times. This CDR3 is CASSLSGASYSNQPQHF. CDR3 DNA sequence: TGTGCCAGCAGTTTGAGCGGGGCCTCATATAGCAATCAGCCCCAGCATTTT. The chain couples TRBV27 to TRBJ1-5; D might be TRBD1 (5 bases). V lost 3 bases, J lost 0 bases, and 15 bases lay in between. This CDR3 has 17 amino acids. Germline lookup yields CDR1 MNHEY and CDR2 SMNVEV (reference sequence).

Of note for this clonotype: One end of the junction is discordant with germline, which a read error may explain. The chain couples TRBV10-3 to TRBJ1-6, with 7 bases lining up with TRBD1. Germline V gives CDR1 ENHRY, CDR2 SYGVKD. CDR3 length: 18 amino acids. Here the CDR3 reads CAIRESRGQPVDNSPLHF. The CDR3 nucleotides are TGTGCCATCAGGGAGTCGAGGGGACAGCCCGTCGATAATTCACCCCTCCACTTT.

This clonotype was seen repeatedly, ten times or more. V is TRBV11-2 and J is TRBJ1-1; TRBD1 might be the D (6 bases). The V end was cut by 1 base, the J end by 10 bases, with 16 bases between. The CDR3 length is 14 residues. Germline V gene sequence: CDR1 SGHAT, CDR2 FQNNGV. The CDR3 DNA is TGTGCCAGCAGCTTAGGCGGGGGCAGCCGGGTAGCTTTCTTT. Amino acid sequence: CASSLGGGSRVAFF.

There are many counts of this clonotype. V and J are TRBV20-1 and TRBJ2-7; 8 bases map to TRBD2. Germline V gene lookup returns CDR1 DFQATT and CDR2 SNEGSKA (reference sequence). CDR3 length equals 15 residues. Germline trimming cut 3 bases from V and 5 bases from J; bases unmatched to any gene: 12. CDR3 sequence: CSASHSGGARDEQYF. Written as DNA, the CDR3 is TGCAGTGCTAGTCACAGCGGGGGAGCAAGAGACGAGCAGTACTTC.

This clonotype was seen once. The rearrangement links TRBV5-1 to TRBJ2-7, with TRBD2 matching 11 bases. From germline, CDR1 is SGHRS and CDR2 YFSETQ. This CDR3 contains 16 residues. J lost 5 bases, V lost 4 bases, and 11 bases had no gene match. The CDR3 nucleotides read TGCGCCAGCAGCCAGCCAGGTCTAGCGGGAGGTCACGAGCAGTACTTC. This translates into CASSQPGLAGGHEQYF.